One sample yielded the 12 T cell receptor beta chains listed below, sequenced in a study of a mutant IDH1 vaccine in newly diagnosed glioma. Specified time point: week 5, during vaccination. A 20-mer mutant IDH1 peptide at 300 ug was injected subcutaneously with topical imiquimod. Some clones are missing from TCRdb's copy, which holds only in-frame ones; the method was immunoSEQ multiplex PCR. Of about 51,000 clones in the sample, over 75% were seen once. Antigens of these TCRs are unknown. The sequences come from PBMCs, collected from a glioma patient whose treatment included an IDH1 peptide vaccine. These receptors originate from a woman between 35 and 50 years old with glioma.

The CDR3 protein is CASGSNYGYTF. The CDR3, as DNA: TGCGCCAGCGGGTCAAACTATGGCTACACCTTC. This rearrangement joins TRBV5-1 to TRBJ1-2; D is unclear. Germline V gives CDR1 SGHRS, CDR2 YFSETQ. There are 11 residues in the CDR3. Trimming shortened V by 7 bases and J by 2 bases, and 6 bases separated the two germline ends.

The chain employs TRBV7-2 and TRBJ1-1; D is unclear. The CDR3 length is 13 residues. Per germline, CDR1 SGHTA and CDR2 FQGNSA. V was trimmed by 8 bases and J by 2 bases, leaving 12 bases between them. CDR3 residues: CASGDNVNTEAFF. CDR3 bases: TGTGCCAGCGGGGATAACGTAAACACTGAAGCTTTCTTT.

The chain recombines TRBV7-2 with TRBJ1-6; 7 bases match TRBD1. V lost 5 bases to trimming and J lost 12 bases; unmatched junction nucleotides: 4. Germline values: CDR1 SGHTA, CDR2 FQGNSA. CDR3 length: 12 amino acids. The CDR3 sequence: CASSRTGEPLHF. The CDR3 DNA is TGTGCCAGCAGCCGCACAGGGGAACCCCTCCACTTT.

The chain is built from TRBV18 and TRBJ2-7; TRBD1 agrees at 8 bases. Losses at the gene ends were 2 bases for V and 1 base for J; bases not matched to a gene: 4. There are 15 residues in the CDR3. Germline CDR1 KGHSH, CDR2 LQKENI. The CDR3 DNA follows: TGTGCCAGCTCACCAGACAGGGGTGGATCCTACGAGCAGTACTTC. This sequence encodes CASSPDRGGSYEQYF.

J is TRBJ1-2 and V is TRBV10-3; tentatively, D is TRBD1 (5 bases). Germline loops: CDR1 ENHRY, CDR2 SYGVKD. V was trimmed by 6 bases and J by 6 bases, leaving 14 bases between them. This CDR3 is 13 amino acids long. CDR3 nucleotides: TGTGCCATCAGCCCGGGGGGGGGTAATGGCTACACCTTC. It is translated as CAISPGGGNGYTF.

J is TRBJ1-4 and V is TRBV7-8; 7 bases match TRBD1. Per the germline V gene, CDR1 is SGHVS and CDR2 is FQNEAQ. With 5 bases clipped from V and 6 bases from J, the junction kept 3 bases outside the gene matches. There are 13 residues in the CDR3. This CDR3 is CASSHGTDEKLFF. The CDR3 DNA is TGTGCCAGCAGCCACGGGACAGATGAAAAACTGTTTTTT.

This rearrangement joins TRBV9 to TRBJ2-3, with D maybe TRBD2 (5 bases). V lost 0 bases to trimming and J lost 4 bases, with 12 bases between them. In germline, CDR1 is SGDLS, CDR2 YYNGEE. The CDR3 runs to 15 residues. The CDR3 DNA reads TGTGCCAGCAGCGTAGCAGGTAGCGTCCCAGATACGCAGTATTTT. Translating it yields CASSVAGSVPDTQYF.

The chain joins TRBV10-3 to TRBJ2-3, with 8 bases aligning to TRBD1. The V segment lost 10 bases and the J segment 2 bases; nucleotides outside the gene matches: 8. CDR3 length: 14 residues. Germline CDR1 ENHRY, CDR2 SYGVKD. The CDR3 loop is CATNPGQDTDTQYF. CDR3 in DNA: TGTGCCACCAACCCGGGACAGGACACAGATACGCAGTATTTT.

The chain uses TRBV27 and TRBJ2-7; tentative D call: TRBD1 (5 bases). The CDR3 consists of 14 residues. V was clipped by 2 bases and J by 4 bases, with 12 bases between them. Germline V lookup: CDR1 MNHEY, CDR2 SMNVEV (reference sequence). This CDR3 is CASSLGHAAYEQYF. In nucleotides, the CDR3 is TGTGCCAGCAGTTTAGGACACGCCGCATACGAGCAGTACTTC.

The chain has TRBV21-1 and TRBJ1-5; TRBD1 is the table's D call and was not checked against the DNA. TRBV21-1 is annotated as a pseudogene. The CDR3 covers 15 residues. CDR3 sequence: CASCQTGYSNQPQHF. The CDR3 DNA follows: TGTGCCAGCTGCCAGACAGGGTATAGCAATCAGCCCCAGCATTTT.

The chain carries TRBV29-1 and TRBJ1-2; 11 bases fit TRBD1. This CDR3 spans 13 amino acids. The germline gives CDR1 SQVTM, CDR2 ANQGSEA. V shed 7 bases, J shed 4 bases, and the junction held 5 bases outside the gene matches. CDR3: CSAGTGGSYGYTF. In nucleotides, the CDR3 is TGCAGCGCCGGGACAGGGGGAAGCTATGGCTACACCTTC.

The chain joins TRBV9 to TRBJ2-3; D gene ambiguous. The CDR3 has 14 residues. Germline V gene data show CDR1 as SGDLS and CDR2 as YYNGEE. V was pared by 5 bases and J by 6 bases, with 16 bases between. CDR3 DNA: TGTGCCAGCAGTCAGACCCAGGACGGGGATACGCAGTATTTT. Protein sequence: CASSQTQDGDTQYF.